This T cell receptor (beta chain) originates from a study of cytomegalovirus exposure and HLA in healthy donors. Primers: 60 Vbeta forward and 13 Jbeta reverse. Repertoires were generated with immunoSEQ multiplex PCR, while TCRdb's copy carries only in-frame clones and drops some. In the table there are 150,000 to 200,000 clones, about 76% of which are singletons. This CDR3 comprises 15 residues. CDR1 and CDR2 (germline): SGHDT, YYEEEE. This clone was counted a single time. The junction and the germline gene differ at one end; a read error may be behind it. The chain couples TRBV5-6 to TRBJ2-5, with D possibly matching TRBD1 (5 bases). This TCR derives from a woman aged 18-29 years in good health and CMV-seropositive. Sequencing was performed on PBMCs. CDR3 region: CASSTPGFYHETQYF. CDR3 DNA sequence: TGTGCCAGCAGCACCCCAGGGTTCTACCACGAGACCCAGTACTTC. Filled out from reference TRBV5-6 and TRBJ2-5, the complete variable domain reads DAGVTQSPTHLIKTRGQQVTLRCSPKSGHDTVSWYQQALGQGPQFIFQYYEEEERQRGNFPDRFSGHQFPNYSSELNVNALLLGDSALYLCASSTPGFYHETQYFGPGTRLLVL.